The 7 T cell receptor beta chains in this list originate from one sample, sequenced in a study of Graves' ophthalmopathy and Graves' hyperthyroidism (dated by TCRdb to the late 2010s). The sequencer listed for this sample is Illumina HiSeq 2000. For repertoire sequencing, the TCR beta CDR3 regions were amplified from RNA transcripts. The first round was an RT-PCR using HTBI primers with the Qiagen OneStep RT-PCR kit, and this first round was followed by a second-round multiplex PCR, then size selection and purification. TCRdb itself trimmed the public reads at Q25 with fastp, ran MiXCR and retained productive beta chains. Rows matching on CDR3 protein sequence are summarized as one entry with the most common DNA and genes. The sample data list 400,000 to 450,000 distinct CDR3 sequences, and roughly 21% of these were observed just once. The ten largest clones take up 2.5% to 3.5% of the sample. Sequences were obtained from peripheral blood. Receptors originate from a woman aged 18-29 years with stable Graves' hyperthyroidism. Donor details come from another sample of the same person, matched by shared clones.

In this sample, this clonotype turned up a few times. The V call is TRBV5-1, the J call TRBJ2-5; no clear D gene. Germline CDR1 and CDR2: SGHRS and YFSETQ. V lost 4 bases, J lost 4 bases, and 14 bases lay in between. CDR3 length: 14 residues. CDR3 DNA sequence: TGCGCCAGCAGCACCTCCCCGGGTGGAGAGACCCAGTACTTC. Translated, it gives CASSTSPGGETQYF.

This clonotype was detected ten times or more. The rearrangement uses TRBV10-2 and TRBJ2-7, with 8 bases lining up with TRBD1. With 6 bases clipped from V and 9 bases from J, the junction kept 10 bases outside the gene matches. The CDR3 is 13 amino acids. Germline V CDR1 and CDR2: WSHSY, SAAADI. The CDR3 spells CASRPDREVGQYF. For the CDR3, the DNA is TGCGCCAGCAGACCGGACAGGGAGGTGGGGCAGTACTTC.

This clonotype came up once. The chain links TRBV20-1 to TRBJ2-7; TRBD2 aligns across 7 bases. This CDR3 is built from 12 residues. The J segment lost 4 bases and the V segment lost 3 bases, leaving 3 bases of the junction unmatched. The germline gives CDR1 DFQATT, CDR2 SNEGSKA (reference sequence). CDR3 loop: CSARGGTYEQYF. The CDR3 coding sequence is TGCAGTGCTAGGGGGGGGACTTACGAGCAGTACTTC.

This clonotype was seen ten or more times. J is TRBJ1-2 and V is TRBV19; D is unclear. V was clipped by 2 bases and J by 2 bases, with 6 bases between them. The CDR3 sequence is 13 residues long. Looked up from germline, CDR1 is LNHDA and CDR2 is SQIVND (reference sequence). The CDR3 here is CASSIRQNYGYTF. As DNA, the CDR3 is TGTGCCAGTAGTATAAGGCAGAACTATGGCTACACCTTC.

In this sample, this clonotype turned up many times. V usage is TRBV2 and J usage is TRBJ1-5; unclear D gene. Trimming took 6 bases from V and 4 from J, leaving 19 bases between them. The CDR3 loop spans 16 amino acids. Germline lookup yields CDR1 SNHLY and CDR2 FYNNEI. The CDR3 here is CASRDSSRGRNQPQHF. The CDR3 DNA is TGTGCCAGCAGAGATAGCTCCCGTGGCCGAAATCAGCCCCAGCATTTT.

The sample holds many counts of this clonotype. V usage is TRBV15 and J usage is TRBJ2-5, with TRBD2 as a possible D gene (5 bases). Trimming removed 0 bases at V and 5 bases at J, with 10 bases between. The CDR3 has 14 residues. Germline lookup yields CDR1 LNHNV and CDR2 YYDKDF (reference sequence). Here the CDR3 DNA reads TGTGCCACCAGCAGAGATCGCAGCGGCGAGACCCAGTACTTC. Its protein product is CATSRDRSGETQYF. The full variable domain, rest sourced from reference TRBV15 and TRBJ2-5, is DAMVIQNPRYQVTQFGKPVTLSCSQTLNHNVMYWYQQKSSQAPKLLFHYYDKDFNNEADTPDNFQSRRPNTSFCFLDIRSPGLGDTAMYLCATSRDRSGETQYFGPGTRLLVL.

This clonotype was recorded at least ten times. The chain couples TRBV29-1 to TRBJ2-7, with 7 bases fitting TRBD1. The CDR3 runs to 13 residues. Germline V gives CDR1 SQVTM, CDR2 ANQGSEA. V dropped 4 bases and J dropped 2; count of bases not matched to a gene: 5. As DNA, the CDR3 is TGCAGCGTTGTCACCGGGACAGCCTACGAGCAGTACTTC. Its protein product is CSVVTGTAYEQYF.